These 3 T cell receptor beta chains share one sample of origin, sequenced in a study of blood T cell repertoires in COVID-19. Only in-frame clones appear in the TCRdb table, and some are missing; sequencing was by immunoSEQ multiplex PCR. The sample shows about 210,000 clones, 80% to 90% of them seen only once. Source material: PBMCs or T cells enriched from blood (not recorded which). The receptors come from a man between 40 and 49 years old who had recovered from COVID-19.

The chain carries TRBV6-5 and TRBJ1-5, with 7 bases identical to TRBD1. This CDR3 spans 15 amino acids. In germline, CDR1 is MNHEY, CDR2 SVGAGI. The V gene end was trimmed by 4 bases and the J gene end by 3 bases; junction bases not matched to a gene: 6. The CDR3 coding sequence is TGTGCCAGCAGTTCTAGCAGGGGGTCCAATCAGCCCCAGCATTTT. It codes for CASSSSRGSNQPQHF.

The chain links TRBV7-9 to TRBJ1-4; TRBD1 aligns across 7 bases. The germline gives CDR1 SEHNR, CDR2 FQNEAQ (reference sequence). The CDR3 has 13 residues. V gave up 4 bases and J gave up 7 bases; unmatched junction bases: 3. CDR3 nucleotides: TGTGCCAGCAGCTCACCAGGGGGTGAAAAACTGTTTTTT. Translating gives CASSSPGGEKLFF. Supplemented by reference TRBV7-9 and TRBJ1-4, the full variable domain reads DTGVSQNPRHKITKRGQNVTFRCDPISEHNRLYWYRQTLGQGPEFLTYFQNEAQLEKSRLLSDRFSAERPKGSFSTLEIQRTEQGDSAMYLCASSSPGGEKLFFGSGTQLSVL.

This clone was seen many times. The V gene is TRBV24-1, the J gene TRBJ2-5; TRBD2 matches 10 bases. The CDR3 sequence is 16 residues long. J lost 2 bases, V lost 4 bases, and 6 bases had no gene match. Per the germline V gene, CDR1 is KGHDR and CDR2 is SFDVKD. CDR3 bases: TGTGCCACCAGTGAGGCTAGCGGGAGTGGGCAAGAGACCCAGTACTTC. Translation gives CATSEASGSGQETQYF.